This TCR beta chain was profiled in a study of T cells in Graves' hyperthyroidism and ophthalmopathy. The study enrolled patients aged 18 to 65 with newly diagnosed hyperthyroidism of under 2 months' duration. Exclusion criteria comprised uncontrolled infection, other autoimmune disease, pregnancy or lactation. The authors took PBMCs from roughly 10 ml fresh peripheral blood. The CDR3 has 14 amino acids. The V and J ends lost 3 bases and 5 bases respectively, with 13 bases between them. The germline V gene has CDR1 DFQATT and CDR2 SNEGSKA (reference sequence). TCR beta CDR3 regions were amplified from RNA transcripts. During a first-round RT-PCR of the TCR CDR3, the HTBI primer set was used. Each CDR3 protein gets one entry after TCRdb re-called the multiplex PCR reads with MiXCR. The sample contains hundreds of thousands of distinct CDR3 sequences, around a sixth of which appear only once.

Sequencing was carried out using blood. J is TRBJ2-2 and V is TRBV20-1; D tentatively fits TRBD1 or TRBD2 (6 bases each). The clonotype originates from a young woman with Graves' hyperthyroidism. CDR3 loop: CSASLRGRTGELFF. Here the CDR3 DNA reads TGCAGTGCTAGTCTTCGGGGGCGAACCGGGGAGCTGTTTTTT.